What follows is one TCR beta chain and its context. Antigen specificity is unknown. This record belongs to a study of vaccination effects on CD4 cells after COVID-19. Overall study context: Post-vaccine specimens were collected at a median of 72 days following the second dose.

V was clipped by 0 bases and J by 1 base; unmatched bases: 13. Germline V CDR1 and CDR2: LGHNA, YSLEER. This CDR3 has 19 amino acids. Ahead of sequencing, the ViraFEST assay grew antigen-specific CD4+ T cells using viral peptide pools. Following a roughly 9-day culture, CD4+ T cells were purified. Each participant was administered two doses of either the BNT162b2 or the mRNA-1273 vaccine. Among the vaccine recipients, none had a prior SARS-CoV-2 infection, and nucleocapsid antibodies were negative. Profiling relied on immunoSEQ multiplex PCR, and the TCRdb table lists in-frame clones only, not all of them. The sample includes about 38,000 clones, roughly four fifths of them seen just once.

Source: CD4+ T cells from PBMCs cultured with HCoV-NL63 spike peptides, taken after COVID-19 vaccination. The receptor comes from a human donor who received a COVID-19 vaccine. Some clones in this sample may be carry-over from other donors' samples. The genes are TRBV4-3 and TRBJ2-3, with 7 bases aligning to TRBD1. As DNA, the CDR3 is TGCGCCAGCAGCCAAGATCCGGCAGACAGGGACCGGCGCACAGATACGCAGTATTTT. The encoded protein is CASSQDPADRDRRTDTQYF.